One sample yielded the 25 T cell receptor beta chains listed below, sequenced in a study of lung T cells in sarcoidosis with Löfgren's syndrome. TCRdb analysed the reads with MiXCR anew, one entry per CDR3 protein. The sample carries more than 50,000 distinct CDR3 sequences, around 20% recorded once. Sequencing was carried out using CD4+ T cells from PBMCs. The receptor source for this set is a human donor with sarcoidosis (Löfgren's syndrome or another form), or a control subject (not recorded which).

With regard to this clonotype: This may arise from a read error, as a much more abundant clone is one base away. As DNA, the CDR3 is TGTGCCAGCGCACATGAGTTAAGCTCTGGGGCCGACGTCCTGACTTTC. Encoded protein: CASAHELSSGADVLTF. The gene calls are TRBV28 and TRBJ2-6; maybe TRBD1 (5 bases). CDR3 length: 16 residues. Germline CDR1 is MDHEN and CDR2 is SYDVKM.

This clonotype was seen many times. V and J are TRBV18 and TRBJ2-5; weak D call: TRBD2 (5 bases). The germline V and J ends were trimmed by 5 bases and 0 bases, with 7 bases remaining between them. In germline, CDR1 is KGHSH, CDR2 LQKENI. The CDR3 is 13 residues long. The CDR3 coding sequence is TGTGCCAGCTCAACCGGGAACCAAGAGACCCAGTACTTC. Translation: CASSTGNQETQYF.

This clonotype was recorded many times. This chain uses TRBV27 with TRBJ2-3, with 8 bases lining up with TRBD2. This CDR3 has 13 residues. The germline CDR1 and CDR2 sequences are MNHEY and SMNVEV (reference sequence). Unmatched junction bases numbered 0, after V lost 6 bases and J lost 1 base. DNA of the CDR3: TGTGCCAGCAGGACTAGCGGCACAGATACGCAGTATTTT. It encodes CASRTSGTDTQYF.

CDR3: CASRRTRDSSGNTIYF. The CDR3 coding sequence is TGTGCCAGCAGGCGGACAAGGGACAGCTCTGGAAACACCATATATTTT. V is TRBV2 and J is TRBJ1-3, with 7 bases lining up with TRBD1. The ends lost 6 bases at V and 0 bases at J; junction bases unmatched: 8. CDR1 is SNHLY and CDR2 is FYNNEI in the germline V gene. This CDR3 contains 16 residues.

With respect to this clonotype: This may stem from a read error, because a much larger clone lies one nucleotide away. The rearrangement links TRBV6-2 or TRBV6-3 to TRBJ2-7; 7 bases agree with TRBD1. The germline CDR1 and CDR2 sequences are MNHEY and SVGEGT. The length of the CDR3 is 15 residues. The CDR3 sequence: CASSLTGTVTYEQCF. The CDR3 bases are TGTGCCAGCAGTTTAACCGGGACAGTCACCTACGAGCAGTGCTTC.

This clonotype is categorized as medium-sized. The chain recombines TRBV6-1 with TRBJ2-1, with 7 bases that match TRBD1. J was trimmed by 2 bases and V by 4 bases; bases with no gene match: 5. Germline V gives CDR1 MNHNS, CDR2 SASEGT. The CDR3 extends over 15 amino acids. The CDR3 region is CASSVSQGTYNEQFF. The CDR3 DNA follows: TGTGCCAGCAGTGTTTCACAGGGGACCTACAATGAGCAGTTCTTC.

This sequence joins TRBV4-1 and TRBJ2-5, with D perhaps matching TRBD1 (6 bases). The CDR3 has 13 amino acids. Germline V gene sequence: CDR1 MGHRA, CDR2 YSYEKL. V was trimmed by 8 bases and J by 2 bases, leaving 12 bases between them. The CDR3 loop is CASGQQGQETQYF. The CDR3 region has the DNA TGCGCCAGCGGACAGCAGGGTCAAGAGACCCAGTACTTC.

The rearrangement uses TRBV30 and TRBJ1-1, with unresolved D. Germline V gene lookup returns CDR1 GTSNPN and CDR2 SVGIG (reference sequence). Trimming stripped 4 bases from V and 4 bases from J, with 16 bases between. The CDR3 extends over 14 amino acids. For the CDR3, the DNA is TGTGCCTGGACCCTCCTACGTTCCGGCACTGAAGCTTTCTTT. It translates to CAWTLLRSGTEAFF.

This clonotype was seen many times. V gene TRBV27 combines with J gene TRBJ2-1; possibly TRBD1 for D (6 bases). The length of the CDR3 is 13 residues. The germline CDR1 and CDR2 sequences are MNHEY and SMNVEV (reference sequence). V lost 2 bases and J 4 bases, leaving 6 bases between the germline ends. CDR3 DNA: TGTGCCAGCAGTTTAACAGGGTACAATGAGCAGTTCTTC. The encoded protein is CASSLTGYNEQFF.

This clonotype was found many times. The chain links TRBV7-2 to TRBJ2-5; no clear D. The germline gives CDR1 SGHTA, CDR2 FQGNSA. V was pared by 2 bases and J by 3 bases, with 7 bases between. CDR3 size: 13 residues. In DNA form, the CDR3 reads TGTGCCAGCAGCTTATTACGGGAAGAGACCCAGTACTTC. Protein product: CASSLLREETQYF. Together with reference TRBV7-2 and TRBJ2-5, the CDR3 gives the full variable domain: GAGVSQSPSNKVTEKGKDVELRCDPISGHTALYWYRQSLGQGLEFLIYFQGNSAPDKSGLPSDRFSAERTGGSVSTLTIQRTQQEDSAVYLCASSLLREETQYFGPGTRLLVL.

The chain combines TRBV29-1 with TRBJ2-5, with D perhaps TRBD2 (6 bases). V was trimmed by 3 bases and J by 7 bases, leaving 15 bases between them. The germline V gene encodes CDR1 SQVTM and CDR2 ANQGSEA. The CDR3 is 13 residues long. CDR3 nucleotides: TGCAGCGTTGATTTGGGGGGAGTAGGGACCCAGTACTTC. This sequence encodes CSVDLGGVGTQYF.

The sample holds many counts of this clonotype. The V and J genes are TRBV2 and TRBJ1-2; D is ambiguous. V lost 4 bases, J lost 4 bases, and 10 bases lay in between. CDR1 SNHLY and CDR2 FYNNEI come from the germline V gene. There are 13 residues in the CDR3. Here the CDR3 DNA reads TGTGCCAGCAGTGGGAAGGGAGTCTATGGCTACACCTTC. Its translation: CASSGKGVYGYTF.

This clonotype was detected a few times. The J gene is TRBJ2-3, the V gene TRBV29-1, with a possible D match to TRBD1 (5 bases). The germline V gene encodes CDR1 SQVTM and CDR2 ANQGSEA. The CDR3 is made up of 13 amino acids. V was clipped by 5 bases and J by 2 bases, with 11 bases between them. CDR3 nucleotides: TGCAGCGTTAAGGGGATCTCCACAGATACGCAGTATTTT. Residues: CSVKGISTDTQYF.

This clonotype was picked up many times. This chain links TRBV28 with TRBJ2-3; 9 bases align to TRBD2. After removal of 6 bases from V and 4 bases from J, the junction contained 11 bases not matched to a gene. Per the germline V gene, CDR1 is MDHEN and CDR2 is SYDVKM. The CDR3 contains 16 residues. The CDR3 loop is CASSPQGGGASDTQYF. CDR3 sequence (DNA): TGTGCCAGCAGCCCTCAGGGCGGGGGGGCCTCAGATACGCAGTATTTT.

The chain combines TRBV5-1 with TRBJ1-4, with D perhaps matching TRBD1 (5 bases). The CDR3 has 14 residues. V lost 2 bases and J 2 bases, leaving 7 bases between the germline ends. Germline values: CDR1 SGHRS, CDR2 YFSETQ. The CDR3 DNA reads TGCGCCAGCAGCTTTGACAGTACTAATGAAAAACTGTTTTTT. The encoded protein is CASSFDSTNEKLFF.

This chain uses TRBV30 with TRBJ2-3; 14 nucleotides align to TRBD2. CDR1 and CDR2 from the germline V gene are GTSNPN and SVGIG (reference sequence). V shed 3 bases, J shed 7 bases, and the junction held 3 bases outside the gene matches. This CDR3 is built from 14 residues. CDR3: CAWRGLAGVHTQYF. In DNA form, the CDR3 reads TGTGCCTGGAGGGGACTAGCGGGAGTGCATACGCAGTATTTT. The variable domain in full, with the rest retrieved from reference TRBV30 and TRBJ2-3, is SQTIHQWPATLVQPVGSPLSLECTVEGTSNPNLYWYRQAAGRGLQLLFYSVGIGQISSEVPQNLSASRPQDRQFILSSKKLLLSDSGFYLCAWRGLAGVHTQYFGPGTRLTVL.

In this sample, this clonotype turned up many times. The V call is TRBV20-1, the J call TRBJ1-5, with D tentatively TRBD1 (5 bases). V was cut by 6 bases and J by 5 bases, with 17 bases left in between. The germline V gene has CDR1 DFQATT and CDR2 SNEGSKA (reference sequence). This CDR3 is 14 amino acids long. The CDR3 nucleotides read TGCAGTGCCGTCCCCAGGGCAGTTGATCAGCCCCAGCATTTT. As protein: CSAVPRAVDQPQHF.

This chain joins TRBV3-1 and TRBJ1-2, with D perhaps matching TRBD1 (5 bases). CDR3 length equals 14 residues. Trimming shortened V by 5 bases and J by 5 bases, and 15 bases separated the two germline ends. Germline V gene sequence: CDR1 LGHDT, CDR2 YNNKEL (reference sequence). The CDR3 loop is CASSNRGLEYGYTF. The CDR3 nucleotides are TGTGCCAGCAGCAATAGGGGTCTGGAGTATGGCTACACCTTC.

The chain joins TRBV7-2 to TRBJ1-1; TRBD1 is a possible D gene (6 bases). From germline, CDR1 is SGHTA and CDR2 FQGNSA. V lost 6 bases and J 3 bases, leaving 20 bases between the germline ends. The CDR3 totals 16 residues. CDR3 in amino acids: CASSRITGIGYTEAFF. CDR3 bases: TGTGCCAGCAGTCGTATCACAGGGATTGGATACACTGAAGCTTTCTTT.

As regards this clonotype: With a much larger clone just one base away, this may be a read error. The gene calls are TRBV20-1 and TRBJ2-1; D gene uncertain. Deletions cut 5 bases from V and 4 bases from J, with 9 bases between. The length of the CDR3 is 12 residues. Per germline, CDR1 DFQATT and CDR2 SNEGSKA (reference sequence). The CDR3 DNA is TGCAGTGCTCCCGGCGTATACAATGAGCAGTTCTTC. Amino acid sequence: CSAPGVYNEQFF.

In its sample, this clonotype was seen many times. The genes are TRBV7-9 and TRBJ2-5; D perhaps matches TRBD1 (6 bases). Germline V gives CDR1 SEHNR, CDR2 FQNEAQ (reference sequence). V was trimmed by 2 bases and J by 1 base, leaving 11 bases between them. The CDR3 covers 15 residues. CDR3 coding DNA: TGTGCCAGCAGCTTAACAGGGCCCCTCCAAGAGACCCAGTACTTC. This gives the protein CASSLTGPLQETQYF. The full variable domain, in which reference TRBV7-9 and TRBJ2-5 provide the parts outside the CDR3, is DTGVSQNPRHKITKRGQNVTFRCDPISEHNRLYWYRQTLGQGPEFLTYFQNEAQLEKSRLLSDRFSAERPKGSFSTLEIQRTEQGDSAMYLCASSLTGPLQETQYFGPGTRLLVL.

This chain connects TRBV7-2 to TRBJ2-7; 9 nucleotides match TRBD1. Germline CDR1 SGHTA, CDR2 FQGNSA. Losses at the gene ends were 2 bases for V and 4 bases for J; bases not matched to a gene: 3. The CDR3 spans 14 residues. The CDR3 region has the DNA TGTGCCAGCAGCTTAATGGGACAGGGTTACGAGCAGTACTTC. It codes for CASSLMGQGYEQYF.

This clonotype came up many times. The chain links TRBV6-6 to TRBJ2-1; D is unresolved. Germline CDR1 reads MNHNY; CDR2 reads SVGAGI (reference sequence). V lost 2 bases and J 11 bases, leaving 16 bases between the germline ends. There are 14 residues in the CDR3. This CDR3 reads CASSYGRNWAQQFF. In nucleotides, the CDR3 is TGTGCCAGCAGTTACGGTAGAAACTGGGCTCAGCAGTTCTTC.

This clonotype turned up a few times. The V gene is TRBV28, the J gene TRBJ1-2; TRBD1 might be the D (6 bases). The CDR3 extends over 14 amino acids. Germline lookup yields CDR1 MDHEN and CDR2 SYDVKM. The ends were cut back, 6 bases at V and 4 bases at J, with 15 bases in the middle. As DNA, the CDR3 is TGTGCCAGCAGGAGACCAGGGGTGGGCTATGGCTACACCTTC. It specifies CASRRPGVGYGYTF.

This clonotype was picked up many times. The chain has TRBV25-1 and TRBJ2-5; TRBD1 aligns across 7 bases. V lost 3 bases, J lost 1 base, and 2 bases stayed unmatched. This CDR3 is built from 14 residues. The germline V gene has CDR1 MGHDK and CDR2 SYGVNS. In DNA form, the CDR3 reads TGTGCCAGCAGTGATCGGGACAGCCAAGAGACCCAGTACTTC. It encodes CASSDRDSQETQYF.